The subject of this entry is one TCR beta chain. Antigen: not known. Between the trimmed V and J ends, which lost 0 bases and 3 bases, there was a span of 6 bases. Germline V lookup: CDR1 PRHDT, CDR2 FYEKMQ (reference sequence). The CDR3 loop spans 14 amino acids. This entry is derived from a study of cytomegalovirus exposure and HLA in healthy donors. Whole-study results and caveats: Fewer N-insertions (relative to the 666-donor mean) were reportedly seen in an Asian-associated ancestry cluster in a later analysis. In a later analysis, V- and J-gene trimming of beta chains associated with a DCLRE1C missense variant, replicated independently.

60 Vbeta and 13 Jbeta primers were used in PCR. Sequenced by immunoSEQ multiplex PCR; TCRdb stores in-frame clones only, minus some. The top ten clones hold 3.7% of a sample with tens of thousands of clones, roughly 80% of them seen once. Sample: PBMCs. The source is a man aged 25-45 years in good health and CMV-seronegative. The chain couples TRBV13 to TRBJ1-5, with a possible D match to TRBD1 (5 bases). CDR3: CASSLGRDNQPQHF. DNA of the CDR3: TGTGCCAGCAGCTTAGGCAGGGACAATCAGCCCCAGCATTTT.